Sequencing of this TCR beta chain was carried out in a study of blood T cell repertoires in COVID-19. Turning to the study itself: Nucleic acid was either cDNA or gDNA, and it came from T cells, B-cell-depleted T cells, or PBMCs.

The table came from immunoSEQ multiplex PCR; TCRdb's copy has only in-frame clones and leaves some out. The table lists under 250,000 clones, approximately 85% of them singletons. The CDR3 runs to 13 residues. The germline V and J ends were trimmed by 8 bases and 4 bases, with 12 bases remaining between them. The TCR originated in a woman older than 75 with COVID-19, enrolled during active disease. Material for sequencing was peripheral blood. The V and J genes are TRBV12-3 or TRBV12-4 and TRBJ2-1, with D perhaps matching TRBD2 (6 bases). The CDR3 DNA reads as TGTGCCAGCCGGGGGACTGGGTACAATGAGCAGTTCTTC. Its translation is CASRGTGYNEQFF.